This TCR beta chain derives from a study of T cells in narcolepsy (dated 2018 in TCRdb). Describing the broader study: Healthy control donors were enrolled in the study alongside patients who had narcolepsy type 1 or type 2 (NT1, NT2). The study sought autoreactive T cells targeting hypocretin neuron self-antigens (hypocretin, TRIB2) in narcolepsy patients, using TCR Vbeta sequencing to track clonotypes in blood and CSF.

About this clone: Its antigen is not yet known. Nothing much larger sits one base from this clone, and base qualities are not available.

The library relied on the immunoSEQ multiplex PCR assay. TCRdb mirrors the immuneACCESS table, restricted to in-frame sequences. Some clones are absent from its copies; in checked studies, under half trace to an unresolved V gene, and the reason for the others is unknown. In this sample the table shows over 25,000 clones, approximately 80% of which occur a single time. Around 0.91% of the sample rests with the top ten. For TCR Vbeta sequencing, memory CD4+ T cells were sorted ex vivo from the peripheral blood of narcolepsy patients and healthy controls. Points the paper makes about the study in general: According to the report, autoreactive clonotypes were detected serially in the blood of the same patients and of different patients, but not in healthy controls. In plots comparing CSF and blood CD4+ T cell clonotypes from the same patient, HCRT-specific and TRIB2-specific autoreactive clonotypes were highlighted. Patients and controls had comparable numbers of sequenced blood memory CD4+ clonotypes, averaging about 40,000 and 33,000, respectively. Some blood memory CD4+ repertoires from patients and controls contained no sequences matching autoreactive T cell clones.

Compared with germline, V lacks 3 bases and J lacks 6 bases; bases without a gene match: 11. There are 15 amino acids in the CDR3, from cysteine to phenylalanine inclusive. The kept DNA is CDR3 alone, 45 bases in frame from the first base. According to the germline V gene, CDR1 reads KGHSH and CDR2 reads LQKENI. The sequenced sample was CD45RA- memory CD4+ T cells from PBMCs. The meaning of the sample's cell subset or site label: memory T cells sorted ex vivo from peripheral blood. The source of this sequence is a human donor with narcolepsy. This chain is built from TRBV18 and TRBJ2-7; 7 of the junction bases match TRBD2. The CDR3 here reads CASSPFGSSGGEQYF. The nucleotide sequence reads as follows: TGTGCCAGCTCACCCTTTGGTAGCTCGGGGGGCGAGCAGTACTTC.